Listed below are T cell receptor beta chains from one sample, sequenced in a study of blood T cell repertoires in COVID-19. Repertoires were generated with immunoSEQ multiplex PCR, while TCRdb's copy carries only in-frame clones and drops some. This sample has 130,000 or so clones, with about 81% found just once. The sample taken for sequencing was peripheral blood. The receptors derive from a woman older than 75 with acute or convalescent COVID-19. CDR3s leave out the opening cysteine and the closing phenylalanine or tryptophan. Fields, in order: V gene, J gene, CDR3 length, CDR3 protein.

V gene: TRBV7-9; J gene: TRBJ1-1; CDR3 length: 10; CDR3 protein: ASSLTRTEAF
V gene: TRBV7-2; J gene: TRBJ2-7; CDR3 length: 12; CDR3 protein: ASSLEGQGNEQY
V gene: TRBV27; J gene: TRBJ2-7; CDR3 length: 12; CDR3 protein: ASSLAGTFYEQY
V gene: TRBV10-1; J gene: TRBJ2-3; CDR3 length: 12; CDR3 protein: ASTTGSFGDTQY
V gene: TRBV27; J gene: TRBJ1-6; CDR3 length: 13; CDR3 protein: ASSLSGQYNSPLH
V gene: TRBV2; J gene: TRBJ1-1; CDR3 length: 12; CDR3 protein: ASSVTGLNTEAF
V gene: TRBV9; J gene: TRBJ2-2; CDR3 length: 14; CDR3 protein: ASSVSGGGNTGELF
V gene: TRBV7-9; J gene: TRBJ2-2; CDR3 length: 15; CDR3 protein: ASSLDLAEQNTGELF
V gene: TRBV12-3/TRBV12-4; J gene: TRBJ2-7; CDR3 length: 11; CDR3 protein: ASSQGRAYEQY
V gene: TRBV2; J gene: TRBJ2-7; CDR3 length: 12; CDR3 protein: ASSEGRSGYEQY
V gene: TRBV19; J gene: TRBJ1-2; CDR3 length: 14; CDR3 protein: ASNPSGMRGDYGYT
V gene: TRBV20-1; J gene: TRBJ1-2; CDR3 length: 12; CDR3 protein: SASGDSFNYGYT
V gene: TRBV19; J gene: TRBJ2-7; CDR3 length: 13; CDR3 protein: ASSPSSSPGYEQY
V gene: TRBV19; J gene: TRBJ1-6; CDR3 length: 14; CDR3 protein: ASRGGARIYNSPLH
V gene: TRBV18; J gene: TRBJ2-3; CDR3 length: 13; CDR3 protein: ASSLTRGSTDTQY
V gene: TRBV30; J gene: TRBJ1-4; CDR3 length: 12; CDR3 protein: AWSKSQGGEKLF
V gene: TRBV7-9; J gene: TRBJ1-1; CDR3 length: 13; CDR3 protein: ASSWATGRNTEAF
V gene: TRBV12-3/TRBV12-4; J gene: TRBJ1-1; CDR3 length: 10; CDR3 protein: ASSLGGGRAF
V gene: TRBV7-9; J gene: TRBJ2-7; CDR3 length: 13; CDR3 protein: ASSPGTGVGYEQY
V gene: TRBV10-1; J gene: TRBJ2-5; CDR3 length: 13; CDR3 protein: ARPRGGLPGETQY
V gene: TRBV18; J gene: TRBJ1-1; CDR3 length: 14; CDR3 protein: ASSPIRQGLNTEAF
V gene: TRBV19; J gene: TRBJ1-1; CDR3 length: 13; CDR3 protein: ASSARDRAPTEAF
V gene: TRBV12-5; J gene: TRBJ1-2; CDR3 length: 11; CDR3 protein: ASEEDNTYGYT